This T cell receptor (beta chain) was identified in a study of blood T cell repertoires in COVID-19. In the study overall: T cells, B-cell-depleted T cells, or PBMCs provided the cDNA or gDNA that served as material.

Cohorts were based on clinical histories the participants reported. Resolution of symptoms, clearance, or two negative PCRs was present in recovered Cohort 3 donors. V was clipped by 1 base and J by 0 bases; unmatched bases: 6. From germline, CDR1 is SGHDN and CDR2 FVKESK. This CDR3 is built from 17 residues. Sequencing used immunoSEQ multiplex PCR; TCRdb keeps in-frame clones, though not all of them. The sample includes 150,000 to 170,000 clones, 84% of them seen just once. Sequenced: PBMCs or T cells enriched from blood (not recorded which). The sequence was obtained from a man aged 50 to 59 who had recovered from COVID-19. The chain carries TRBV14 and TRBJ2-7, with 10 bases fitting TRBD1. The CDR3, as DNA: TGTGCCAGCAGCCAAGTCGGGACAGGGGAGAGCTCCTACGAGCAGTACTTC. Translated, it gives CASSQVGTGESSYEQYF. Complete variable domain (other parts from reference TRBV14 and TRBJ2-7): EAGVTQFPSHSVIEKGQTVTLRCDPISGHDNLYWYRRVMGKEIKFLLHFVKESKQDESGMPNNRFLAERTGGTYSTLKVQPAELEDSGVYFCASSQVGTGESSYEQYFGPGTRLTVT.